This passage covers 16 T cell receptor beta chains from one sample sequenced in a study of T-cell reconstitution after alpha-beta-depleted transplantation in children listed by TCRdb under 2016. Interpreted using the paper, the treatment or condition label stands for: allogeneic hematopoietic cell transplantation with graft depleted of TCRalphabeta T cells and CD19 B cells. Receptor amplification or capture employed PCR. These reads were obtained on an Illumina HiSeq 2500. TCR library preparation used molecular barcoding, with unique molecular identifiers applied to normalize quantification of the TCRbeta repertoire. In-frame beta chains were kept once TCRdb had trimmed the public reads at Q25 with fastp and called clones with MiXCR. Entries that share a CDR3 protein sequence are merged under the most common genes and DNA. For this sample there are almost 600,000 distinct CDR3 sequences; more than 20% appear just once. 36% of the sample belongs to the ten largest clones.

The sample here was PBMCs, taken before TCRalphabeta/CD19-depleted stem cell transplant. The receptor set was obtained from a boy in the first two years of life with Wiskott-Aldrich syndrome, due to receive a stem cell transplant.

In this sample, this clonotype turned up once. The chain carries TRBV5-1 and TRBJ1-6; no firm D call. The CDR3 has 13 amino acids. Germline CDR1 and CDR2: SGHRS and YFSETQ. With 3 bases removed from V and 8 bases from J, the gap between germline ends came to 9 bases. CDR3 residues: CASSSASDSPLHF. The CDR3 nucleotides are TGCGCCAGCAGCTCTGCGTCGGATTCACCCCTCCACTTT.

This chain uses TRBV4-1 with TRBJ2-7; 10 bases line up with TRBD2. After removal of 4 bases from V and 0 bases from J, the junction contained 6 bases not matched to a gene. Per germline, CDR1 MGHRA and CDR2 YSYEKL. The CDR3 contains 16 residues. Written as DNA, the CDR3 is TGCGCCAGCAGCCTCCGGACTAGCGGATCCTCCTACGAGCAGTACTTC. It specifies CASSLRTSGSSYEQYF.

This clonotype was counted a few times. The J gene is TRBJ2-7, the V gene TRBV10-3, with 7 bases that match TRBD1. This CDR3 has 14 amino acids. CDR1 and CDR2 (germline): ENHRY, SYGVKD. J lost 1 base, V lost 6 bases, and 6 bases had no gene match. CDR3 residues: CAIRTGTESYEQYF. The CDR3 DNA sequence: TGTGCCATCAGGACCGGGACAGAATCCTACGAGCAGTACTTC.

This clonotype was detected a few times. The chain recombines TRBV29-1 with TRBJ1-3; a possible D gene is TRBD1 (5 bases). The CDR3 totals 16 residues. CDR1 SQVTM and CDR2 ANQGSEA come from the germline V gene. V lost 4 bases and J 0 bases, leaving 16 bases between the germline ends. CDR3 in DNA: TGCAGCGTTGCCCGGCGGGACTCCAGCTCTGGAAACACCATATATTTT. It translates to CSVARRDSSSGNTIYF.

There are a few counts of this clonotype. The J gene is TRBJ2-1, the V gene TRBV5-1; TRBD2 agrees at 11 bases. J gave up 8 bases and V 4 bases, and 8 bases lay outside the gene matches. Germline CDR1 SGHRS, CDR2 YFSETQ. This CDR3 comprises 15 residues. The CDR3 is CASSRTSGSADEQFF. The CDR3 DNA reads TGCGCCAGCAGCAGAACTAGCGGGAGTGCGGATGAGCAGTTCTTC. The full variable domain, with the rest looked up from reference TRBV5-1 and TRBJ2-1, is KAGVTQTPRYLIKTRGQQVTLSCSPISGHRSVSWYQQTPGQGLQFLFEYFSETQRNKGNFPGRFSGRQFSNSRSEMNVSTLELGDSALYLCASSRTSGSADEQFFGPGTRLTVL.

The chain combines TRBV7-6 with TRBJ2-3; TRBD1 aligns across 9 bases. The CDR3 loop spans 16 amino acids. Unmatched junction bases numbered 11, after V lost 5 bases and J lost 5 bases. Germline values: CDR1 SGHVS, CDR2 FNYEAQ. Here the CDR3 reads CASSLDPGQGLDTQYF. CDR3 bases: TGTGCCAGCAGCCTAGACCCGGGACAGGGCCTAGATACGCAGTATTTT.

The CDR3: CASSQNSIAGGNNEQFF. The CDR3 nucleotides are TGCGCCAGCAGCCAGAATTCAATAGCGGGAGGTAACAATGAGCAGTTCTTC. The chain has TRBV4-1 and TRBJ2-1; 10 nucleotides match TRBD2. The CDR3 loop spans 17 amino acids. V lost 3 bases and J lost 5; bases outside the gene matches: 10. Germline V gene sequence: CDR1 MGHRA, CDR2 YSYEKL.

This clonotype was seen a handful of times. The chain joins TRBV15 to TRBJ2-7; TRBD2 matches at 10 bases. Trimming cost V 6 bases and J 4 bases; bases outside gene matches: 9. Germline lookup yields CDR1 LNHNV and CDR2 YYDKDF (reference sequence). The CDR3 has 15 amino acids. CDR3 nucleotide sequence: TGTGCCACCAGTTTCCTAGCGGGAGCTTCATACGAGCAGTACTTC. Translating gives CATSFLAGASYEQYF.

This clonotype was observed a handful of times. The V call is TRBV20-1, the J call TRBJ2-1; TRBD1 matches 7 bases. The CDR3 length is 14 residues. CDR1 DFQATT and CDR2 SNEGSKA come from the germline V gene (reference sequence). Germline trimming cut 5 bases from V and 5 bases from J; bases unmatched to any gene: 9. This chain's CDR3 is CSAFGQDLNNEQFF. CDR3 nucleotides: TGCAGTGCTTTCGGACAGGACCTTAACAATGAGCAGTTCTTC.

The chain carries TRBV28 and TRBJ1-1; D unclear. This CDR3 is built from 13 residues. V was trimmed by 3 bases and J by 4 bases, leaving 9 bases between them. Germline loops: CDR1 MDHEN, CDR2 SYDVKM. Here the CDR3 DNA reads TGTGCCAGCAGTTTGGGCGTCCCCACTGAAGCTTTCTTT. Its translation: CASSLGVPTEAFF. Using reference TRBV28 and TRBJ1-1 for the parts outside the CDR3, the full variable domain is DVKVTQSSRYLVKRTGEKVFLECVQDMDHENMFWYRQDPGLGLRLIYFSYDVKMKEKGDIPEGYSVSREKKERFSLILESASTNQTSMYLCASSLGVPTEAFFGQGTRLTVV.

V is TRBV7-2 and J is TRBJ2-1; 8 bases align to TRBD2. The CDR3 is 16 residues long. Germline CDR1 is SGHTA and CDR2 is FQGNSA. The J segment lost 7 bases and the V segment lost 3 bases, leaving 11 bases of the junction unmatched. The chain's CDR3 is CASSFHVSGSSNEQFF. CDR3 coding DNA: TGTGCCAGCAGCTTCCATGTCAGCGGGAGTTCGAATGAGCAGTTCTTC.

This rearrangement joins TRBV19 to TRBJ1-4, with D hard to call. CDR3 length: 15 amino acids. Germline CDR1 reads LNHDA; CDR2 reads SQIVND (reference sequence). The V end was cut by 5 bases, the J end by 8 bases, with 18 bases between. CDR3 DNA: TGTGCCAGTAGTGGAATGACGGCCCCCTCCGAAAAACTGTTTTTT. It specifies CASSGMTAPSEKLFF.

In this sample, this clonotype turned up once. The J gene is TRBJ2-1, the V gene TRBV5-1; 7 bases agree with TRBD2. Unmatched junction bases numbered 10, after V lost 0 bases and J lost 7 bases. The CDR3 totals 16 residues. Germline V CDR1 and CDR2: SGHRS, YFSETQ. This chain's CDR3 is CASSLGPGGFGNEQFF. CDR3 nucleotide sequence: TGCGCCAGCAGCTTGGGGCCGGGAGGCTTTGGGAATGAGCAGTTCTTC.

The rearrangement joins TRBV12-3 or TRBV12-4 to TRBJ2-1, with D perhaps matching TRBD2 (6 bases). The V gene lost 6 bases and the J gene lost 9 bases, with 12 bases spanning the gap. The CDR3 has 12 residues. The CDR3 loop reads CASSKTSLEQFF. The CDR3 bases are TGTGCCAGCAGCAAGACTAGTCTTGAGCAGTTCTTC.

In its sample, this clonotype was seen a few times. The V call is TRBV6-5, the J call TRBJ2-3; 9 bases are a match to TRBD1. CDR1 is MNHEY, CDR2 SVGAGI, per germline. This CDR3 has 14 amino acids. The V gene end was trimmed by 6 bases and the J gene end by 3 bases; junction bases not matched to a gene: 4. CDR3 coding DNA: TGTGCCAGCAGCGCGGGACAGGGAACAGATACGCAGTATTTT. Translated, it gives CASSAGQGTDTQYF.

The chain joins TRBV7-3 to TRBJ2-1, with unresolved D. Germline V gene sequence: CDR1 SGHTA, CDR2 FQGTGA. The V end lost 6 bases, the J end lost 10 bases, and 10 bases lay between the germline ends. The CDR3 is 11 amino acids. The CDR3 region is CASSFGYEQFF. CDR3 DNA: TGTGCCAGCAGTTTCGGTTACGAGCAGTTCTTC. Complete variable domain (other parts from reference TRBV7-3 and TRBJ2-1): GAGVSQTPSNKVTEKGKYVELRCDPISGHTALYWYRQSLGQGPEFLIYFQGTGAADDSGLPNDRFFAVRPEGSVSTLKIQRTERGDSAVYLCASSFGYEQFFGPGTRLTVL.